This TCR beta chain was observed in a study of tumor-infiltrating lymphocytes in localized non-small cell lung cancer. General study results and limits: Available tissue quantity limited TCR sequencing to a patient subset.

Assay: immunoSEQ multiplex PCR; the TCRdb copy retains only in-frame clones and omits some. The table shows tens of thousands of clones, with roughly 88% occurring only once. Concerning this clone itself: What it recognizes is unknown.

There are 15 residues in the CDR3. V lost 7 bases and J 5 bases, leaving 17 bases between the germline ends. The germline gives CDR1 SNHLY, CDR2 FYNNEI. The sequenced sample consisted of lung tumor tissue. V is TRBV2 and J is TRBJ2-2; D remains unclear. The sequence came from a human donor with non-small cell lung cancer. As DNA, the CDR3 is TGTGCCAGCACATCAGGAGTATTCAGGACCGGGGAGCTGTTTTTT. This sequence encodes CASTSGVFRTGELFF. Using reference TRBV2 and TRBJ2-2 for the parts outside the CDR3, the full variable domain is EPEVTQTPSHQVTQMGQEVILRCVPISNHLYFYWYRQILGQKVEFLVSFYNNEISEKSEIFDDQFSVERPDGSNFTLKIRSTKLEDSAMYFCASTSGVFRTGELFFGEGSRLTVL.